Listed below are T cell receptor beta chains from one sample, sequenced in a study of T cells in Graves' hyperthyroidism and ophthalmopathy. MiXCR, run by TCRdb on the multiplex PCR reads, gives a single entry per CDR3 protein. The data hold roughly 570,000 distinct CDR3 sequences, with more than 45% observed a single time. Sequenced sample: peripheral blood or thyroid tissue (not recorded which). The source is an adult woman with Graves' disease, either hyperthyroidism or ophthalmopathy (not recorded which). CDR3s leave out the opening cysteine and the closing phenylalanine or tryptophan. Each record gives: CDR3 length, V gene, J gene, CDR3 protein.

>14|TRBV2|TRBJ1-1
ASSARPGSRNTEAF
>13|TRBV7-3|TRBJ2-2
ASSPPYQYAGGLF
>14|TRBV5-1|TRBJ2-7
ASSTGRGLSSYEQY
>15|TRBV7-9|TRBJ2-5
ASSQRTSGRAESTQY
>10|TRBV5-1|TRBJ2-7
ASSLGVREQY
>13|TRBV5-1|TRBJ1-6
ASSLSGPAGSPLH
>12|TRBV7-9|TRBJ2-5
ASSRGINQETQY
>13|TRBV19|TRBJ1-2
ASSAGTGVAYGYT
>12|TRBV6-5|TRBJ2-5
ASSWQRSQETQY
>12|TRBV6-5|TRBJ2-7
ASSSSPTGSQQY
>10|TRBV7-9|TRBJ1-4
ASSFEWEKLF
>10|TRBV12-3/TRBV12-4|TRBJ1-6
ASSSQDSPLH
>12|TRBV29-1|TRBJ2-2
SASGTSGTGELF
>11|TRBV6-1|TRBJ1-2
AGSPGQDYGYT
>13|TRBV24-1|TRBJ1-2
ATSDSSGTRYGYT
>14|TRBV25-1|TRBJ2-1
ASSESLGISYNEQF
>13|TRBV5-1|.
ASSPSLAGDGEQF
>12|TRBV10-3|TRBJ1-2
AISGDGFFYGYT
>10|TRBV15|TRBJ2-1
ATSRDRNEQF
>10|TRBV29-1|TRBJ1-2
SGRTGTYGYT
>12|TRBV28|TRBJ1-1
ASTVTGGDTEAF
>14|TRBV4-1|TRBJ2-7
ASSQPGQKSSYEQY
>10|TRBV13|TRBJ1-1
ASSRPPDEAF
>10|TRBV20-1|TRBJ1-5
SARDPGQPQH
>13|TRBV25-1|TRBJ2-7
ASSESGGVNYEQY
>13|TRBV6-1|TRBJ1-4
ASSDRSRTNEKLF
>19|TRBV6-5|TRBJ1-2
ASSYSIGGQGARGALNGYT
>15|TRBV2|TRBJ1-3
ASSEGTGRSSGNTIY
>14|TRBV5-1|TRBJ2-2
ASSPKLDSYTGELF
>9|TRBV6-5|TRBJ2-7
ASSQDRKQY
>13|TRBV6-2/TRBV6-3|TRBJ1-5
ASSRGTESNQPQH
>12|TRBV19|TRBJ1-4
ASRTQGGVEKLF
>14|TRBV6-5|TRBJ1-4
ASPRFSCATNEKLF
>17|TRBV13|TRBJ1-6
ASSSLDRGFRGDNSPLH
>18|TRBV12-3/TRBV12-4|TRBJ2-2
ASSSGLTGGRAEGTGELF
>12|TRBV27|TRBJ2-7
ASSLQGGRYEQY
>13|TRBV29-1|TRBJ2-5
SVEETVRGLETQY
>11|TRBV29-1|TRBJ1-2
SVDFRKGDGYT
>9|TRBV24-1|TRBJ2-7
ATPGMGEQY